The rows below give T cell receptor beta chains drawn from one sample of a study of cytomegalovirus exposure and HLA in healthy donors. Data came from immunoSEQ multiplex PCR; TCRdb stores just in-frame clones and leaves some out. The sample shows some 140,000 clones, 86% of them seen only once. Sequenced material: PBMCs. These receptors all stem from a man aged 18 to 35 in good health and CMV-seropositive. The CDR3 runs from the conserved cysteine through the conserved F or W. A D gene is named only where the DNA matches it firmly. Not all rows give a size; the values are once, few, many and, for expanded clones, a class.

CDR3 | DNA | D | V | length | J | size
CAWSVGATSGTQETQYF | TGTGCCTGGAGTGTAGGGGCGACTAGCGGGACCCAAGAGACCCAGTACTTC | TRBD2 | TRBV30 | 17 | TRBJ2-5 | NA
CAWSPDRVNTEAFF | TGTGCCTGGAGTCCAGACAGGGTAAACACTGAAGCTTTCTTT | TRBD1 | TRBV30 | 14 | TRBJ1-1 | NA
CASSLGIYEQYF | TGTGCCAGCAGCTTGGGTATCTACGAGCAGTACTTC | NA | TRBV5-6 | 12 | TRBJ2-7 | NA
CASSLALAGDTGELFF | TGCGCCAGCAGCTTGGCGCTAGCGGGAGACACCGGGGAGCTGTTTTTT | TRBD2 | TRBV5-1 | 16 | TRBJ2-2 | NA
CASSLAVGVGYEQYF | TGTGCCAGCAGCTTAGCTGTGGGAGTCGGGTACGAGCAGTACTTC | NA | TRBV7-2 | 15 | TRBJ2-7 | NA
CASSVGSSGYTDTQYF | TGTGCCAGCAGCGTAGGGTCTAGCGGGTACACAGATACGCAGTATTTT | TRBD2 | TRBV9 | 16 | TRBJ2-3 | NA
CASSLGQGNEKLFF | TGTGCCAGCAGCTTGGGTCAGGGAAATGAAAAACTGTTTTTT | NA | TRBV5-6 | 14 | TRBJ1-4 | NA
CASSYLQGTGANVLTF | TGTGCCAGCAGTTACTTACAGGGGACCGGGGCCAACGTCCTGACTTTC | TRBD1 | TRBV6-5 | 16 | TRBJ2-6 | once
CASSVGAGGTDEQFF | TGTGCCAGCAGCGTAGGTGCGGGAGGAACGGATGAGCAGTTCTTC | TRBD2 | TRBV9 | 15 | TRBJ2-1 | NA
CASSLGAGTAEETQYF | TGTGCCAGCAGTTTAGGGGCCGGGACTGCCGAAGAGACCCAGTACTTC | NA | TRBV27 | 16 | TRBJ2-5 | NA
CASSIDLTSSREQYF | TGTGCCAGTAGTATAGATCTAACTAGTAGTCGCGAGCAGTACTTC | NA | TRBV19 | 15 | TRBJ2-7 | few
CASSSSLGELFF | TGTGCCAGCAGCTCGTCCCTGGGCGAGCTGTTTTTT | NA | TRBV5-4 | 12 | TRBJ2-2 | NA
CASSPGTGNEQYF | TGTGCCAGCAGTCCAGGGACAGGGAACGAGCAGTACTTC | TRBD1 | TRBV27 | 13 | TRBJ2-7 | few
CASSLAGASGKYEQYF | TGTGCCAGCAGCCTCGCGGGGGCTAGCGGGAAATACGAGCAGTACTTC | TRBD2 | TRBV5-6 | 16 | TRBJ2-7 | NA
CAWSGTAYTYEQYF | TGTGCCTGGAGTGGGACAGCCTACACCTACGAGCAGTACTTC | NA | TRBV30 | 14 | TRBJ2-7 | NA
CASSYSQGEAEAFF | TGTGCCAGCAGTTACTCCCAGGGGGAGGCTGAAGCTTTCTTT | TRBD1 | TRBV6-5 | 14 | TRBJ1-1 | NA
CASTPGANYGYTF | TGTGCCAGCACTCCAGGGGCCAACTATGGCTACACCTTC | NA | TRBV6-5 | 13 | TRBJ1-2 | NA
CASSQGQGAEKLFF | TGTGCCAGCAGCCAAGGCCAGGGGGCTGAAAAACTGTTTTTT | TRBD1 | TRBV4-2 | 14 | TRBJ1-4 | NA
CASSGERATYNEQFF | TGTGCCAGCAGCGGAGAGCGGGCTACCTACAATGAGCAGTTCTTC | NA | TRBV9 | 15 | TRBJ2-1 | NA
CASSPLGLAGYHEQFF | TGTGCCAGCAGCCCTCTGGGGCTAGCGGGGTACCATGAGCAGTTCTTC | TRBD2 | TRBV7-2 | 16 | TRBJ2-1 | NA